Shown below are 8 T cell receptor beta chains from a single sample sequenced in a study of CD8 T cells in Susac syndrome. With random hexamers, reverse transcription was performed on about 0.5 to 1 ug of RNA. Using its own MiXCR run on the immunoSEQ multiplex PCR reads, TCRdb lists one record per CDR3 protein. The sample consists of roughly 150,000 distinct CDR3 sequences, about 94% of them appearing once. Sequencing input: CD4+ T cells from PBMCs. The receptors were sampled from a human donor in good health.

In its sample, this clonotype was seen once. The rearrangement joins TRBV20-1 to TRBJ2-1; maybe TRBD2 (5 bases). With 5 bases removed from V and 5 bases from J, the gap between germline ends came to 13 bases. In germline, CDR1 is DFQATT, CDR2 SNEGSKA (reference sequence). This CDR3 comprises 13 residues. This CDR3 is CSAPLAGNNEQFF. The CDR3 bases are TGCAGTGCTCCCCTAGCCGGGAACAATGAGCAGTTCTTC.

This sequence joins TRBV27 and TRBJ2-7; D possibly matches TRBD1 or TRBD2 (5 bases each). Between the trimmed V and J ends, which lost 8 bases and 3 bases, there was a span of 11 bases. The length of the CDR3 is 12 residues. Per the germline V gene, CDR1 is MNHEY and CDR2 is SMNVEV (reference sequence). The CDR3 protein is CASRDRNYEQYF. The CDR3 DNA reads TGTGCCAGCCGGGACCGGAACTACGAGCAGTACTTC.

This clonotype has more than one count but fewer than ten. The chain is built from TRBV2 and TRBJ2-7, with unresolved D. CDR1 SNHLY and CDR2 FYNNEI come from the germline V gene. Trimming pared 5 bases from V and 0 bases from J, leaving 2 bases between. The CDR3 loop spans 11 amino acids. The CDR3 DNA reads TGTGCCAGCAGTTACTCCTACGAGCAGTACTTC. The encoded protein is CASSYSYEQYF.

The rearrangement joins TRBV14 to TRBJ2-2, with a weak D call TRBD2 (7 bases). Trimming shortened V by 1 base and J by 3 bases, and 12 bases separated the two germline ends. The CDR3 loop spans 16 amino acids. The germline V gene has CDR1 SGHDN and CDR2 FVKESK. CDR3 sequence (DNA): TGTGCCAGCAGCCAAGTCGCGGGGGCCTACACCGGGGAGCTGTTTTTT. This encodes CASSQVAGAYTGELFF.

The rearrangement links TRBV2 to TRBJ1-2; 7 bases map to TRBD1. Looked up from germline, CDR1 is SNHLY and CDR2 is FYNNEI. Trimming at V came to 5 bases and at J to 6 bases, leaving 6 bases not matched to a gene. The CDR3 consists of 13 residues. The CDR3 reads CASSYTGDNGYTF. DNA for the CDR3: TGTGCCAGCAGTTATACAGGGGATAATGGCTACACCTTC.

Only a few counts were recorded for this clonotype. This chain joins TRBV9 and TRBJ2-6; tentatively, D is TRBD1 (6 bases). V lost 4 bases to trimming and J lost 4 bases, with 12 bases between them. This CDR3 has 15 residues. Per the germline V gene, CDR1 is SGDLS and CDR2 is YYNGEE. For the CDR3, the DNA is TGTGCCAGCAGCCCTCTGGGGGCAGGGGCCAACGTCCTGACTTTC. Its translation: CASSPLGAGANVLTF.

V is TRBV11-1 and J is TRBJ2-3; D perhaps matches TRBD2 (6 bases). There are 12 residues in the CDR3. The germline V gene encodes CDR1 SGHAT and CDR2 FQDESV (reference sequence). Trimming removed 8 bases from V and 4 bases from J, with 10 bases in between. The CDR3 loop is CASETRSDTQYF. The DNA of the CDR3 is TGTGCCAGCGAGACTAGGTCAGATACGCAGTATTTT.

The chain has TRBV7-2 and TRBJ1-3; D gene ambiguous. The V gene lost 5 bases and the J gene lost 0 bases, with 14 bases spanning the gap. The CDR3 totals 16 residues. Per the germline V gene, CDR1 is SGHTA and CDR2 is FQGNSA. CDR3 region: CASSPRRAASGNTIYF. In DNA, the CDR3 is TGTGCCAGCAGCCCCCGACGTGCGGCCTCTGGAAACACCATATATTTT.